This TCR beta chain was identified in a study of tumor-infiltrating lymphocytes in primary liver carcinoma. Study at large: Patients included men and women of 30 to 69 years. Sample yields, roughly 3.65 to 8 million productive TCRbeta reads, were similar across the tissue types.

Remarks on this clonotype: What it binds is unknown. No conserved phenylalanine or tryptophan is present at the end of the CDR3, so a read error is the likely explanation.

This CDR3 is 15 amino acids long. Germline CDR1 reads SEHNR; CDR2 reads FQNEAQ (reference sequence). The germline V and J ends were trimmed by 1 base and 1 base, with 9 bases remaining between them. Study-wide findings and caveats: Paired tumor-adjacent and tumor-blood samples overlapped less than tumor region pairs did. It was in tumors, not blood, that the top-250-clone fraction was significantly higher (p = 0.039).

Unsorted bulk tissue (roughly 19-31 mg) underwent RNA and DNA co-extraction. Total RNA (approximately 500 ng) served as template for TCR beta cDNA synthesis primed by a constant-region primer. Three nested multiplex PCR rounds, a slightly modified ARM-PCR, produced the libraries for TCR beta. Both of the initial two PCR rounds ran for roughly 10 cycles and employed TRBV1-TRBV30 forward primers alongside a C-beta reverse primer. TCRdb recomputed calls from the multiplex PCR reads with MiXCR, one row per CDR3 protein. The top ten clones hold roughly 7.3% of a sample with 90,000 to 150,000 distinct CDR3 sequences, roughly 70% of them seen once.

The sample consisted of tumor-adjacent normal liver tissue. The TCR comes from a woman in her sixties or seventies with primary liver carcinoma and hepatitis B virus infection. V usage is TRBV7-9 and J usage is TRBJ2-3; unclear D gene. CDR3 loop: CASSLVSACTDTQYL. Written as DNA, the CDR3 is TGTGCCAGCAGCTTAGTGTCGGCATGCACAGATACGCAGTATCTT.